Presented here are 18 T cell receptor beta chains from one specimen sequenced in a study of chemoradiotherapy in HPV16-positive cancers. Profiled with immunoSEQ multiplex PCR; TCRdb holds only in-frame clones, not every one. The table lists roughly 20,000 clones, 84% of them singletons. Sequencing used blood, obtained from a patient who underwent chemoradiotherapy. Receptor source: a human donor with HPV-associated anogenital cancer.

The rearrangement uses TRBV5-6 and TRBJ1-1, with D maybe TRBD1 (5 bases). V lost 3 bases and J lost 4, with 13 bases in between. CDR1 is SGHDT and CDR2 is YYEEEE in the germline V gene. This CDR3 comprises 14 residues. CDR3 amino acids: CASSSPGGLTEAFF. CDR3 coding DNA: TGTGCCAGCAGCTCACCCGGGGGTCTCACTGAAGCTTTCTTT.

The V and J genes are TRBV2 and TRBJ1-1; 9 bases fit TRBD1. The germline CDR1 and CDR2 sequences are SNHLY and FYNNEI. J lost 11 bases, V lost 9 bases, and 16 bases had no gene match. The CDR3 totals 14 residues. The DNA for the CDR3 is TGTGCCAGAAACCCGCGGACAGGGGAAGGACTTGCTTTCTTT. Protein product: CARNPRTGEGLAFF.

The V call is TRBV4-3, the J call TRBJ2-5, with TRBD1 matching 7 bases. CDR1 is LGHNA and CDR2 is YSLEER in the germline V gene. The CDR3 is 15 amino acids. V shed 4 bases and J 2 bases; nucleotides not matched to a gene: 7. The DNA of the CDR3 is TGCGCCAGCAGCCCTACAGGGGCTTCGCAAGAGACCCAGTACTTC. Its translation: CASSPTGASQETQYF.

The gene calls are TRBV19 and TRBJ2-5; D gene ambiguous. This CDR3 region has 12 residues. With 6 bases removed from V and 5 bases from J, the gap between germline ends came to 10 bases. Germline V CDR1 and CDR2: LNHDA, SQIVND (reference sequence). The CDR3 DNA reads as TGTGCCAGTAGGTTAAGTGGGGAGACCCAGTACTTC. Protein sequence: CASRLSGETQYF.

The chain links TRBV2 to TRBJ2-7, with TRBD1 identical over 8 bases. This CDR3 has 13 amino acids. The V and J ends lost 3 bases and 5 bases, in that order; junction bases with no gene match: 3. The germline V gene encodes CDR1 SNHLY and CDR2 FYNNEI. CDR3 region: CASSEDREDEQYF. The CDR3 region has the DNA TGTGCCAGCAGTGAGGACAGGGAGGACGAGCAGTACTTC.

This clone appeared once. This chain links TRBV18 with TRBJ2-5; TRBD1 matches 8 bases. The germline V gene encodes CDR1 KGHSH and CDR2 LQKENI. The CDR3 consists of 14 residues. Unmatched junction bases numbered 4, after V lost 3 bases and J lost 4 bases. The CDR3 sequence: CASSPAGGLETQYF. CDR3 coding DNA: TGTGCCAGCTCACCGGCAGGGGGCCTAGAGACCCAGTACTTC.

The chain employs TRBV28 and TRBJ1-1; D is unclear. The CDR3 runs 16 residues. Germline CDR1 is MDHEN and CDR2 is SYDVKM. V lost 4 bases and J 3 bases, leaving 18 bases between the germline ends. As DNA, the CDR3 is TGTGCCAGCAGTTCACGGGCGACTGGGGTATACACTGAAGCTTTCTTT. It specifies CASSSRATGVYTEAFF.

This clone has more than one count but fewer than ten. This chain links TRBV19 with TRBJ1-1; maybe TRBD1 (6 bases). The length of the CDR3 is 13 residues. From germline, CDR1 is LNHDA and CDR2 SQIVND (reference sequence). With 7 bases removed from V and 4 bases from J, the gap between germline ends came to 13 bases. The CDR3 region has the DNA TGTGCCAGTACTTCCCGGGGGCTCACTGAAGCTTTCTTT. Translating it yields CASTSRGLTEAFF.

The V call is TRBV2, the J call TRBJ2-1, with 10 bases aligning to TRBD2. J gave up 15 bases and V 2 bases, and 7 bases lay outside the gene matches. The CDR3 has 13 amino acids. Germline lookup yields CDR1 SNHLY and CDR2 FYNNEI. CDR3 DNA: TGTGCCAGCAGTGAATCTCTAGCGGGGGCGAGGTTCTTC. This gives the protein CASSESLAGARFF.

Here the CDR3 reads CASSLGFYGGNQPQHF. The CDR3 DNA reads TGTGCCAGCAGCTTGGGCTTTTATGGGGGCAATCAGCCCCAGCATTTT. The chain combines TRBV5-6 with TRBJ1-5; D gene uncertain. Between the trimmed V and J ends, which lost 0 bases and 2 bases, there was a span of 12 bases. CDR1 SGHDT and CDR2 YYEEEE come from the germline V gene. The CDR3 consists of 16 residues. The complete variable domain, with remaining parts taken from reference TRBV5-6 and TRBJ1-5, reads DAGVTQSPTHLIKTRGQQVTLRCSPKSGHDTVSWYQQALGQGPQFIFQYYEEEERQRGNFPDRFSGHQFPNYSSELNVNALLLGDSALYLCASSLGFYGGNQPQHFGDGTRLSIL.

This chain connects TRBV27 to TRBJ2-1; TRBD2 is a possible D gene (5 bases). From germline, CDR1 is MNHEY and CDR2 SMNVEV (reference sequence). The V and J ends lost 2 bases and 4 bases respectively, with 9 bases between them. This CDR3 has 14 residues. CDR3 in amino acids: CASSLRGFYNEQFF. For the CDR3, the DNA is TGTGCCAGCAGTTTACGAGGGTTTTACAATGAGCAGTTCTTC.

The rearrangement links TRBV18 to TRBJ2-2, with 9 bases lining up with TRBD2. Losses at the gene ends were 5 bases for V and 5 bases for J; bases not matched to a gene: 15. The CDR3 length is 18 residues. CDR1 and CDR2 from the germline V gene are KGHSH and LQKENI. CDR3 nucleotides: TGTGCCAGCTCAGCTCTCGAGGGGACTAGCTCAAGAACCGGGGAGCTGTTTTTT. It codes for CASSALEGTSSRTGELFF.

The chain recombines TRBV5-1 with TRBJ2-2, with 10 bases that match TRBD2. In germline, CDR1 is SGHRS, CDR2 YFSETQ. Germline trimming cut 5 bases from V and 3 bases from J; bases unmatched to any gene: 4. CDR3 size: 15 residues. CDR3 sequence (DNA): TGCGCCAGCAGTCCCCTAGCGGGGGACACCGGGGAGCTGTTTTTT. Its translation: CASSPLAGDTGELFF.

The CDR3 is CASSHKPGQLSGNTIYF. The CDR3 nucleotides are TGTGCCAGCAGTCACAAGCCGGGACAGCTCTCTGGAAACACCATATATTTT. The genes are TRBV27 and TRBJ1-3; 7 bases fit TRBD1. CDR1 and CDR2 from the germline V gene are MNHEY and SMNVEV (reference sequence). After removal of 5 bases from V and 0 bases from J, the junction contained 10 bases not matched to a gene. This CDR3 comprises 17 residues.

V gene TRBV5-5 combines with J gene TRBJ1-1; tentative D call: TRBD1 (5 bases). Germline lookup yields CDR1 SGHKS and CDR2 YYEKEE (reference sequence). Trimming took off 0 bases at V and 1 base at J, with 13 bases between the two ends. The CDR3 has 16 residues. CDR3 coding DNA: TGTGCCAGCAGCTTGGAGCAGGGAAGTTGGAACACTGAAGCTTTCTTT. Encoded protein: CASSLEQGSWNTEAFF.

This chain links TRBV28 with TRBJ2-7; D unresolved. Trimming pared 5 bases from V and 0 bases from J, leaving 17 bases between. Germline V CDR1 and CDR2: MDHEN, SYDVKM. This CDR3 comprises 16 residues. The CDR3 nucleotides are TGTGCCAGCAGTCCCCGCCGGAAGGGTACCTCCTACGAGCAGTACTTC. This encodes CASSPRRKGTSYEQYF.

This clone came up a few times. The gene calls are TRBV28 and TRBJ2-6, with D possibly being TRBD1 (5 bases). The CDR3 covers 16 residues. Germline values: CDR1 MDHEN, CDR2 SYDVKM. The V gene lost 2 bases and the J gene lost 0 bases, with 8 bases spanning the gap. The CDR3, as DNA: TGTGCCAGCAGTTTAATAGGGGACTCTGGGGCCAACGTCCTGACTTTC. Protein: CASSLIGDSGANVLTF.

In its sample, this clone was seen once. The V call is TRBV6-4, the J call TRBJ2-3; D not certain. Trimming shortened V by 0 bases and J by 3 bases, and 13 bases separated the two germline ends. CDR3 length: 16 residues. CDR1 is MRHNA, CDR2 SNTAGT, per germline. The CDR3 is CASSDSKGERTDTQYF. In DNA, the CDR3 is TGTGCCAGCAGTGACTCGAAGGGTGAACGGACAGATACGCAGTATTTT.